This is a list of T cell receptor beta chains from one sample in a study of T-cell memory formation after mild COVID-19. Each CDR3 protein gets one entry after TCRdb re-called the 5' RACE reads with MiXCR. The sample has 150,000 to 200,000 distinct CDR3 sequences; roughly 10% are singletons. The sequenced sample was PBMCs or a T cell subset sorted from them (not recorded which). Receptors were obtained from a man aged 18 to 29 who had mild COVID-19 (a few samples of this study predate the infection). Cell type and time point are not known. Both conserved end residues are part of each CDR3. Each record gives: D gene, J gene, clone size, V gene, CDR3 DNA, CDR3 protein. The D gene is left open where the match is weak. Clone sizes are given selectively: once, few, many, or a class where the clone is expanded.

d_gene: NA; j_gene: TRBJ2-4; abundance: few; v_gene: TRBV7-8; CDR3nt: TGTGCCAGCAGCTTAGGTCGGGGACTAGCCAAAAACATTCAGTACTTC; CDR3aa: CASSLGRGLAKNIQYF
d_gene: TRBD2; j_gene: TRBJ2-1; abundance: NA; v_gene: TRBV7-2; CDR3nt: TGTGCCAGCAGCCAGCGGGGGGTTTACAATGAGCAGTTCTTC; CDR3aa: CASSQRGVYNEQFF
d_gene: NA; j_gene: TRBJ2-2; abundance: few; v_gene: TRBV5-1; CDR3nt: TGCGCCAGCAGCTTGGACGGGGGCTACACCGGGGAGCTGTTTTTT; CDR3aa: CASSLDGGYTGELFF
d_gene: TRBD1; j_gene: TRBJ2-1; abundance: NA; v_gene: TRBV15; CDR3nt: TGTGCCACCAGCAGAGATCCACAGGGGGAAGGCAATGAGCAGTTCTTC; CDR3aa: CATSRDPQGEGNEQFF
d_gene: NA; j_gene: TRBJ1-3; abundance: NA; v_gene: TRBV7-2; CDR3nt: TGTGCCAGCAGACGGGACGGCGGCACCATATATTTT; CDR3aa: CASRRDGGTIYF
d_gene: NA; j_gene: TRBJ2-5; abundance: many; v_gene: TRBV10-3; CDR3nt: TGTGCCATCGCCCCCAGGAGTCTTGGAGAGACCCAGTACTTC; CDR3aa: CAIAPRSLGETQYF
d_gene: TRBD1; j_gene: TRBJ1-1; abundance: few; v_gene: TRBV6-5; CDR3nt: TGTGCCAGCGCCGGGACAGCGAACACTGAAGCTTTCTTT; CDR3aa: CASAGTANTEAFF
d_gene: NA; j_gene: TRBJ1-2; abundance: few; v_gene: TRBV19; CDR3nt: TGTGCCAGTAGGATCTCCGGGGGATCCAACTATGGCTACACCTTC; CDR3aa: CASRISGGSNYGYTF
d_gene: TRBD1; j_gene: TRBJ2-1; abundance: few; v_gene: TRBV20-1; CDR3nt: TGCAGTGCTGCCCACAGGGGGTACAATGAGCAGTTCTTC; CDR3aa: CSAAHRGYNEQFF
d_gene: NA; j_gene: TRBJ1-2; abundance: NA; v_gene: TRBV10-3; CDR3nt: TGTGCCCTCAAGGGACTGGTCGGGGACTATGGCTACACCTTC; CDR3aa: CALKGLVGDYGYTF
d_gene: NA; j_gene: TRBJ1-6; abundance: NA; v_gene: TRBV9; CDR3nt: TGTGCCAGCAGCTTAGGGGCGTTGGATTCACCCCTCCACTTT; CDR3aa: CASSLGALDSPLHF
d_gene: NA; j_gene: TRBJ2-3; abundance: few; v_gene: TRBV4-2; CDR3nt: TGTGCCAGCAGCGCTACAGTGGGCCCGCAGTATTTT; CDR3aa: CASSATVGPQYF
d_gene: NA; j_gene: TRBJ2-1; abundance: NA; v_gene: TRBV3-1; CDR3nt: TGTGCCAGCAGCCCGGGGAGCTCGGGCGAGCAGTTCTTC; CDR3aa: CASSPGSSGEQFF
d_gene: NA; j_gene: TRBJ2-3; abundance: NA; v_gene: TRBV6-5; CDR3nt: TGTGCCAGCAGCCAGGAAGGAGCGCAGTATTTT; CDR3aa: CASSQEGAQYF
d_gene: TRBD2; j_gene: TRBJ2-1; abundance: few; v_gene: TRBV20-1; CDR3nt: TGCAGTGCTAGAGATTATCTAGCGGGGGGCTCCAGCTCCTACAATGAGCAGTTCTTC; CDR3aa: CSARDYLAGGSSSYNEQFF
d_gene: NA; j_gene: TRBJ2-3; abundance: NA; v_gene: TRBV20-1; CDR3nt: TGCAGTGCTAGAGCTAGTTCAGATACGCAGTATTTT; CDR3aa: CSARASSDTQYF
d_gene: NA; j_gene: TRBJ1-2; abundance: few; v_gene: TRBV15; CDR3nt: TGTGCCACCAGCAGAGATTCAAATTCGGTTCGGGTTTCGAATGGCTACACCTTC; CDR3aa: CATSRDSNSVRVSNGYTF